These 18 T cell receptor beta chains were sequenced from one sample in a study of blood T cell repertoires in COVID-19. Data came from immunoSEQ multiplex PCR; TCRdb stores just in-frame clones and leaves some out. The sample gives 160,000 or so clones, roughly nine tenths of which show up once; approximately 3% is in the top ten. Sequencing was done on a sample of peripheral blood. These receptors were collected from a man between 60 and 75 years old with acute or convalescent COVID-19.

The J gene is TRBJ1-4, the V gene TRBV7-9; D gene uncertain. V was clipped by 2 bases and J by 5 bases, with 21 bases between them. The germline gives CDR1 SEHNR, CDR2 FQNEAQ (reference sequence). The CDR3 totals 18 residues. The CDR3 DNA follows: TGTGCCAGCAGCTTACTTTCGGTCCGGGATAACTTAAATGAAAAACTGTTTTTT. It specifies CASSLLSVRDNLNEKLFF.

This chain links TRBV6-6 with TRBJ1-3; no definite D call. This CDR3 contains 16 residues. The ends were cut back, 8 bases at V and 0 bases at J, with 17 bases in the middle. Germline V gene lookup returns CDR1 MNHNY and CDR2 SVGAGI (reference sequence). The CDR3 protein is CASWIPGRNSGNTIYF. CDR3 coding DNA: TGTGCCAGCTGGATTCCGGGGAGAAACTCTGGAAACACCATATATTTT.

This clone was recorded once. The chain is built from TRBV5-6 and TRBJ1-4, with D perhaps TRBD1 (5 bases). Germline V gene lookup returns CDR1 SGHDT and CDR2 YYEEEE. The V and J ends lost 3 bases and 8 bases respectively, with 14 bases between them. The CDR3 contains 14 residues. This chain's CDR3 is CASSSPREGEKLFF. CDR3 DNA sequence: TGTGCCAGCAGCTCTCCCAGGGAGGGGGAAAAACTGTTTTTT.

V gene TRBV6-5 combines with J gene TRBJ1-1; D remains unclear. The CDR3 sequence is 12 residues long. Trimming left V 7 bases short and J 5 bases short, with 11 bases between. Germline CDR1 reads MNHEY; CDR2 reads SVGAGI. In DNA form, the CDR3 reads TGTGCCAGCACCCCAGACGGGACTGAAGCTTTCTTT. Translating it yields CASTPDGTEAFF.

The chain carries TRBV2 and TRBJ2-1; 12 positions agree with TRBD2. V trimming: 6 bases; J trimming: 7 bases; junction bases outside the gene matches: 10. CDR3 length equals 16 residues. Germline values: CDR1 SNHLY, CDR2 FYNNEI. CDR3 in amino acids: CASSPLLAGGQNEQFF. The CDR3 DNA follows: TGTGCCAGCAGCCCCCTTCTAGCGGGGGGGCAAAATGAGCAGTTCTTC.

The rearrangement joins TRBV10-1 to TRBJ1-1, with D tentatively TRBD1 (5 bases). CDR1 is WNHNN, CDR2 SYGVQD, per germline (reference sequence). The germline V and J ends were trimmed by 2 bases and 7 bases, with 17 bases remaining between them. The CDR3 has 15 amino acids. CDR3 in DNA: TGCGCCAGCAGTGAGGGCCCTTCAGGGAAAGGTGAAGCTTTCTTT. It encodes CASSEGPSGKGEAFF.

The table lists this clone with a few counts. The CDR3 coding sequence is TGTGCCAGCAGTGACCCGATGGCGGGGGGATCTTCCGGGGAGCTGTTTTTT. Amino acids: CASSDPMAGGSSGELFF. The V and J genes are TRBV2 and TRBJ2-2, with 8 nucleotides matching TRBD2. Looked up from germline, CDR1 is SNHLY and CDR2 is FYNNEI. The CDR3 has 17 amino acids. Unmatched junction bases numbered 12, after V lost 3 bases and J lost 6 bases.

The count of this clone is one. DNA of the CDR3: TGCGCCAGCAGCTGGGGTACAGGGGGCGGCACTGAAGCTTTCTTT. Translated: CASSWGTGGGTEAFF. The V call is TRBV5-1, the J call TRBJ1-1; 9 bases line up with TRBD1. V dropped 3 bases and J dropped 4; count of bases not matched to a gene: 7. CDR3 length equals 15 residues. The germline V gene has CDR1 SGHRS and CDR2 YFSETQ.

The chain joins TRBV7-2 to TRBJ2-4; possible D gene TRBD1, 5 bases. This CDR3 has 18 residues. V was cut by 6 bases and J by 0 bases, with 21 bases left in between. Per the germline V gene, CDR1 is SGHTA and CDR2 is FQGNSA. The CDR3 DNA sequence: TGTGCCAGCAGTCGAGGACCGACAGTCCCTGAAGCCAAAAACATTCAGTACTTC. It yields the protein CASSRGPTVPEAKNIQYF.

V usage is TRBV5-6 and J usage is TRBJ2-2; 8 bases are shared with TRBD1. The germline gives CDR1 SGHDT, CDR2 YYEEEE. The CDR3 contains 17 residues. Losses at the gene ends were 2 bases for V and 7 bases for J; bases not matched to a gene: 13. CDR3 sequence: CASSFVQGAVYDGELFF. Written as DNA, the CDR3 is TGTGCCAGCAGCTTCGTTCAGGGGGCCGTGTATGACGGGGAGCTGTTTTTT.

The rearrangement uses TRBV6-5 and TRBJ2-2; 7 bases align to TRBD1. Germline CDR1 MNHEY, CDR2 SVGAGI. Losses at the gene ends were 5 bases for V and 0 bases for J; bases not matched to a gene: 3. The CDR3 extends over 15 amino acids. This CDR3 is CASSRDRANTGELFF. CDR3 in DNA: TGTGCCAGCAGTCGCGACAGGGCGAACACCGGGGAGCTGTTTTTT.

The V call is TRBV7-2, the J call TRBJ2-4; the D gene is possibly TRBD2 (5 bases). Germline lookup yields CDR1 SGHTA and CDR2 FQGNSA. There are 16 residues in the CDR3. V lost 5 bases and J lost 2, with 16 bases in between. CDR3 in amino acids: CASSGRTGFTKNIQYF. The CDR3, as DNA: TGTGCCAGCAGCGGACGTACGGGGTTTACCAAAAACATTCAGTACTTC.

CDR3 in DNA: TGTGCCAGCAGCCAAGAAGCTACAGGGGTACGGAATGGCTACACCTTC. It translates to CASSQEATGVRNGYTF. V usage is TRBV4-2 and J usage is TRBJ1-2, with 7 bases fitting TRBD1. With V trimmed by 0 bases and J by 6 bases, 10 bases remained unmatched. The CDR3 length is 16 residues. The germline gives CDR1 LGHNA, CDR2 YNFKEQ.

The chain uses TRBV5-1 and TRBJ1-1, with a tentative D call TRBD1 (6 bases). V was trimmed by 4 bases and J by 1 base, leaving 14 bases between them. The CDR3 is made up of 15 amino acids. CDR1 and CDR2 (germline): SGHRS, YFSETQ. For the CDR3, the DNA is TGCGCCAGCAGCAAGATCGGGGGGCCGAACACTGAAGCTTTCTTT. Translating it yields CASSKIGGPNTEAFF. The full variable domain, with the rest looked up from reference TRBV5-1 and TRBJ1-1, is KAGVTQTPRYLIKTRGQQVTLSCSPISGHRSVSWYQQTPGQGLQFLFEYFSETQRNKGNFPGRFSGRQFSNSRSEMNVSTLELGDSALYLCASSKIGGPNTEAFFGQGTRLTVV.

This chain connects TRBV7-2 to TRBJ2-1, with a tentative D call TRBD1 (5 bases). This CDR3 is built from 15 residues. The V gene lost 1 base and the J gene lost 3 bases, with 10 bases spanning the gap. The germline V gene encodes CDR1 SGHTA and CDR2 FQGNSA. The DNA for the CDR3 is TGTGCCAGCAGCTTAGAAGGGGCCGGCTACAATGAGCAGTTCTTC. Residues: CASSLEGAGYNEQFF. Full variable domain (remainder filled in from reference TRBV7-2 and TRBJ2-1): GAGVSQSPSNKVTEKGKDVELRCDPISGHTALYWYRQSLGQGLEFLIYFQGNSAPDKSGLPSDRFSAERTGGSVSTLTIQRTQQEDSAVYLCASSLEGAGYNEQFFGPGTRLTVL.

V is TRBV7-2 and J is TRBJ1-1; D is perhaps TRBD1 (5 bases). The CDR3 is made up of 13 amino acids. CDR1 SGHTA and CDR2 FQGNSA come from the germline V gene. V shed 4 bases and J shed 3 bases, with 9 bases lying between them. CDR3 coding DNA: TGTGCCAGCAGCTCCCGACAGCACACTGAAGCTTTCTTT. It translates to CASSSRQHTEAFF. The full variable domain, its missing parts supplied by reference TRBV7-2 and TRBJ1-1, is GAGVSQSPSNKVTEKGKDVELRCDPISGHTALYWYRQSLGQGLEFLIYFQGNSAPDKSGLPSDRFSAERTGGSVSTLTIQRTQQEDSAVYLCASSSRQHTEAFFGQGTRLTVV.

This clone was recorded many times. V gene TRBV12-5 combines with J gene TRBJ1-2, with D hard to call. Trimming cost V 5 bases and J 6 bases, with 28 bases left between them. This CDR3 is built from 18 residues. CDR1 LGHNT and CDR2 FRNRAP come from the germline V gene. The CDR3 protein is CASGQDRLPNFWEDGYTF. The CDR3 DNA sequence: TGTGCTAGTGGTCAAGACCGCCTCCCTAACTTTTGGGAGGATGGCTACACCTTC. Supplemented by reference TRBV12-5 and TRBJ1-2, the full variable domain reads DARVTQTPRHKVTEMGQEVTMRCQPILGHNTVFWYRQTMMQGLELLAYFRNRAPLDDSGMPKDRFSAEMPDATLATLKIQPSEPRDSAVYFCASGQDRLPNFWEDGYTFGSGTRLTVV.

The V call is TRBV20-1, the J call TRBJ2-7, with TRBD1 matching 9 bases. The CDR3 has 15 amino acids. Germline V gene data show CDR1 as DFQATT and CDR2 as SNEGSKA (reference sequence). The J segment lost 1 base and the V segment lost 3 bases, leaving 7 bases of the junction unmatched. CDR3 in amino acids: CSASRDRALSYEQYF. DNA for the CDR3: TGCAGTGCTAGTCGGGACAGGGCGTTATCCTACGAGCAGTACTTC.